The sequence of this T cell receptor (beta chain) was determined in a study of cytomegalovirus exposure and HLA in healthy donors. Findings and caveats of the study: Researchers had no immune exposure information except CMV serostatus available. When presence/absence was analysed, sequencing depth was taken to be roughly uniform across donors.

This clone has only a few counts. Its antigen is currently unknown. The germline CDR1 and CDR2 sequences are SEHNR and FQNEAQ (reference sequence). Trimming took off 6 bases at V and 0 bases at J, with 12 bases between the two ends. The length of the CDR3 is 14 residues. 13 Jbeta primers and 60 Vbeta primers were used for the PCR. Measured with immunoSEQ multiplex PCR; TCRdb has only the in-frame clones, and not every one. The table has approximately 190,000 clones, roughly 73% seen once. The sequence was obtained from a woman aged 25 to 39 in good health and CMV-seronegative. J is TRBJ2-7 and V is TRBV7-9, with D possibly matching TRBD1 (6 bases). Sequenced sample: PBMCs. CDR3 amino acids: CASRPTGYSYEQYF. As DNA, the CDR3 is TGTGCCAGCAGGCCAACAGGGTACTCCTACGAGCAGTACTTC.